The clone carrying this TCR beta chain has just a few counts. As yet, its antigen is unknown. The data are from a study of identical twins. Study-level results: Sequences that were beta out-of-frame showed weaker excess twin sharing.

CDR1 and CDR2 from the germline V gene are SEHNR and FQNEAQ (reference sequence). The V segment lost 5 bases and the J segment 8 bases; nucleotides outside the gene matches: 2. The CDR3 runs 12 residues. TCRdb re-derived calls from the 5' RACE reads in MiXCR, one entry per CDR3 protein. The sample carries about 250,000 distinct CDR3 sequences, about 8% recorded once. These data also formed part of another study, on yellow fever vaccine responses in identical twins.

Specimen: CD8+ T cells sorted from blood. The V call is TRBV7-9, the J call TRBJ2-2; 7 bases agree with TRBD2. This receptor was identified in a young woman in good health. Here the CDR3 reads CASSAGAGELFF. In DNA form, the CDR3 reads TGTGCCAGCAGCGCGGGAGCGGGGGAGCTGTTTTTT.